This T cell receptor beta chain was observed in a study of cytomegalovirus exposure and HLA in healthy donors. Study outcomes and limitations: Exclusion applied to some V segments, including TRBV6-2 and TRBV6-3, as they were indistinguishable. An analysis was carried out at a later point. It showed that HLA-associated TCR beta chains were more clonally expanded than equally common non-associated chains. According to reports, the classifier identified cytomegalovirus status with high specificity and sensitivity.

The PCR was carried out with 60 Vbeta primers and 13 Jbeta primers. Only in-frame clones appear in the TCRdb table, and some are missing; sequencing was by immunoSEQ multiplex PCR. Here the sample spans around 200,000 clones, over 70% being singletons. In germline, CDR1 is SGHTA, CDR2 FQGNSA. Trimming stripped 1 base from V and 0 bases from J, with 9 bases between. The CDR3 length is 15 residues. As to this clone: Its target is not known.

This TCR came from a female donor in good health and CMV-seronegative. The sequencing sample was made of PBMCs. V usage is TRBV7-2 and J usage is TRBJ1-2; no firm D call. CDR3 DNA sequence: TGTGCCAGCAGCTTAGTAAGCCTAGCTAACTATGGCTACACCTTC. Its translation is CASSLVSLANYGYTF.